These T cell receptor beta chains were read from a single sample in a study of radiotherapy plus CTLA-4 blockade in lung cancer. Profiled with immunoSEQ multiplex PCR; TCRdb holds only in-frame clones, not every one. The sample has 50,000 to 70,000 clones; more than 60% are singletons. The sample in question was peripheral blood, obtained from a patient treated with radiotherapy plus ipilimumab. These receptors were collected from a human donor with non-small cell lung cancer who had a partial response to radiotherapy plus ipilimumab. CDR3s include the opening cysteine and the closing phenylalanine or tryptophan. A D gene is named only where the DNA matches it firmly. The listing skips clone size in some rows; elsewhere it reads once, few, many or a size class.

TRBD1 | TRBV9 | - | CASSGDRSYGYTF
TRBD2 | TRBV5-1 | once | CASSLTTSGTSGKYF
TRBD1 | TRBV9 | - | CASSPAGTGFYEQFF
- | TRBV19 | - | CASSMAGAYEQYF
- | TRBV11-2 | - | CASSLDPGDSYEQYF
TRBD1 | TRBV7-9 | - | CASAWDSGNQPQHF
- | TRBV7-9 | - | CASSPRQVQETQYF
- | TRBV4-1 | - | CASSQESRSWESYEQYF
TRBD2 | TRBV28 | - | CASTRASGGANNEQFF
TRBD2 | TRBV4-1 | - | CASSPRSSGGSSYEQYF
- | TRBV5-1 | - | CASSLTYPGYEQYF
- | TRBV7-9 | - | CASSPTLSNQPQHF
- | TRBV21-1 | - | CASSKWRVGYEQYF
TRBD2 | TRBV5-5 | - | CASSLVASGGQETQYF
TRBD1 | TRBV7-3 | - | CASSLGQGKNGELFF
- | TRBV5-6 | - | CASSSSPGHMNTEAFF